Listed below are T cell receptor beta chains from one sample, sequenced in a study of T cells after yellow fever vaccination. MiXCR was run by TCRdb on the 5' RACE reads, yielding one entry per CDR3 protein. Of nearly 300,000 distinct CDR3 sequences listed, around 9.3% were seen once; the top ten hold about 3.5%. The sequencing used CD4+ T cells sorted from PBMCs, collected 5 days after the yellow fever booster vaccination. These receptors came from a man aged 18 to 30 who received the YFV17D yellow fever vaccine. CDR3s include the opening cysteine and the closing phenylalanine or tryptophan. Fields, in order: clone size, J gene, V gene, D gene, CDR3 protein, CDR3 DNA. A D gene is named only where the DNA matches it firmly. Expanded clones get a size class; other rows say once, few or many, or leave the size out.

>.|TRBJ1-1|TRBV7-9|.
CASSSLRDTEAFF
TGTGCCAGCAGCTCCCTGAGGGACACTGAAGCTTTCTTT
>few|TRBJ1-2|TRBV9|.
CASSAAERYTF
TGTGCCAGCAGCGCCGCAGAGCGCTACACCTTC
>.|TRBJ2-5|TRBV5-1|TRBD2
CASSFPTSGGTLQETQYF
TGCGCCAGCAGCTTCCCGACTAGCGGGGGCACGCTACAAGAGACCCAGTACTTC
>few|TRBJ1-1|TRBV28|.
CASSLSPGRNTEAFF
TGTGCCAGCAGTTTATCCCCTGGCCGGAACACTGAAGCTTTCTTT
>.|TRBJ2-6|TRBV29-1|.
CSVRSGANVLTF
TGCAGCGTCCGATCTGGGGCCAACGTCCTGACTTTC
>few|TRBJ1-2|TRBV2|.
CASSEFQGFGYTF
TGTGCCAGCAGTGAATTTCAGGGGTTTGGCTACACCTTC
>.|TRBJ2-6|TRBV2|.
CASNGQISGANVLTF
TGTGCCAGCAATGGACAGATCTCTGGGGCCAACGTCCTGACTTTC
>.|TRBJ1-5|TRBV4-2|.
CASSQLQGYSNQPQHF
TGTGCCAGCAGCCAGCTACAGGGATATAGCAATCAGCCCCAGCATTTT
>many|TRBJ2-1|TRBV5-1|TRBD1
CASSLVGQYNEQFF
TGCGCCAGCAGCTTGGTGGGACAGTACAATGAGCAGTTCTTC
>.|TRBJ2-2|TRBV6-4|.
CASSDSDTGELFF
TGTGCCAGCAGTGACTCGGACACCGGGGAGCTGTTTTTT
>few|TRBJ2-7|TRBV7-3|.
CASSWQVSYEQYF
TGTGCCAGCAGCTGGCAGGTCTCCTACGAGCAGTACTTC
>many|TRBJ2-1|TRBV29-1|.
CSVPGITYNEQFF
TGCAGCGTTCCGGGGATCACCTACAATGAGCAGTTCTTC
>.|TRBJ1-3|TRBV14|TRBD1
CASSRDREDYTIYF
TGTGCCAGCAGCCGGGACAGGGAAGACTACACCATATATTTT
>few|TRBJ2-3|TRBV14|TRBD2
CASSRPAGGPGDTQYF
TGTGCCAGCAGCCGACCAGCGGGGGGGCCAGGAGATACGCAGTATTTT
>.|TRBJ2-1|TRBV6-2/TRBV6-3|.
CASSYSIDEQFF
TGTGCCAGCAGTTACTCGATCGATGAGCAGTTCTTC
>many|TRBJ1-6|TRBV4-3|.
CASSQDLWGSSNSPLHF
TGCGCCAGCAGCCAAGATCTATGGGGAAGTAGTAATTCACCCCTCCACTTT
>few|TRBJ2-3|TRBV5-1|TRBD2
CASALILAGASTDTQYF
TGCGCCAGCGCCTTGATACTAGCGGGGGCCTCCACAGATACGCAGTATTTT
>.|TRBJ2-2|TRBV5-1|.
CASSLRTANTGELFF
TGCGCCAGCAGCTTGAGGACAGCGAACACCGGGGAGCTGTTTTTT
>.|TRBJ2-1|TRBV9|.
CASSVGASTYNEQFF
TGTGCCAGCAGCGTAGGGGCGTCCACCTACAATGAGCAGTTCTTC
>.|TRBJ2-7|TRBV5-6|TRBD1
CASSRPDRGSNEQYF
TGTGCCAGCAGCCGGCCGGACAGGGGCAGCAACGAGCAGTACTTC
>.|TRBJ2-2|TRBV24-1|TRBD2
CATSDTSGGSTGELFF
TGTGCCACCAGTGATACTAGCGGGGGGAGCACCGGGGAGCTGTTTTTT
>.|TRBJ1-1|TRBV20-1|TRBD1
CSAREGQGKAEAFF
TGCAGTGCTAGAGAGGGACAGGGTAAGGCTGAAGCTTTCTTT
>few|TRBJ1-3|TRBV2|.
CASGTVYSGNTIYF
TGTGCCAGCGGGACGGTCTACTCTGGAAACACCATATATTTT
>.|TRBJ1-6|TRBV7-9|.
CASSAPAYSPLHF
TGTGCCAGCAGCGCGCCGGCGTATTCACCCCTCCACTTT
>many|TRBJ1-2|TRBV29-1|.
CSVGENSNYGYTF
TGCAGCGTTGGAGAGAATTCCAACTATGGCTACACCTTC
>.|TRBJ2-2|TRBV5-1|TRBD1
CASSVSGTQGTGELFF
TGCGCCAGCAGCGTATCCGGGACACAGGGGACCGGGGAGCTGTTTTTT
>.|TRBJ2-5|TRBV19|.
CASTRMSGQGTQYF
TGTGCCAGCACGAGGATGAGCGGTCAAGGGACCCAGTACTTC
>.|TRBJ2-5|TRBV3-1|.
CASSYRDHQETQYF
TGTGCCAGCAGCTACCGGGACCACCAAGAGACCCAGTACTTC
>many|TRBJ2-5|TRBV7-7|TRBD2
CASSLDLAGGGETQYF
TGTGCCAGCAGCTTAGATCTGGCGGGGGGGGGCGAGACCCAGTACTTC
>few|TRBJ1-1|TRBV7-2|.
CASSPAAGLNTEAFF
TGTGCCAGCAGCCCAGCCGCGGGGTTGAACACTGAAGCTTTCTTT
>few|TRBJ1-4|TRBV2|.
CASSGEGGEKLFF
TGTGCCAGCAGTGGAGAGGGGGGCGAAAAACTGTTTTTT
>few|TRBJ1-2|TRBV4-1|.
CASSQVVSPGHGYTF
TGCGCCAGCAGCCAAGTTGTCAGCCCAGGGCATGGCTACACCTTC
>.|TRBJ2-2|TRBV12-3/TRBV12-4|TRBD1
CASRVDRVNTGELFF
TGTGCCAGCAGGGTGGACAGGGTGAACACCGGGGAGCTGTTTTTT
>many|TRBJ2-1|TRBV7-6|TRBD2
CASSLGWTSGGAHNEQFF
TGTGCCAGCAGCTTAGGTTGGACTAGCGGGGGGGCCCACAATGAGCAGTTCTTC
>few|TRBJ2-1|TRBV23-1|TRBD2
CASSPAGGPGNEQFF
TGCGCCAGCAGTCCCGCGGGGGGGCCAGGCAATGAGCAGTTCTTC
>.|TRBJ2-1|TRBV9|.
CASSADSTNEQFF
TGTGCCAGCAGCGCGGACAGTACAAATGAGCAGTTCTTC
>few|TRBJ2-5|TRBV5-6|TRBD2
CASSLIAGGGSETQYF
TGTGCCAGCAGCTTGATAGCGGGGGGCGGTTCGGAGACCCAGTACTTC
>.|TRBJ1-2|TRBV6-2/TRBV6-3|.
CASSPAGTDYGYTF
TGTGCCAGCAGCCCTGCAGGGACGGACTATGGCTACACCTTC
>few|TRBJ1-2|TRBV14|.
CASSRDGRPSYGYTF
TGTGCCAGCAGCCGGGACGGGAGGCCCAGCTATGGCTACACCTTC
>few|TRBJ1-1|TRBV6-5|.
CASSSITGAMNTEAFF
TGTGCCAGCAGCAGCATTACCGGGGCCATGAACACTGAAGCTTTCTTT
>many|TRBJ2-2|TRBV6-5|.
CASSRDLNTGELFF
TGTGCCAGCAGTCGGGACCTCAACACCGGGGAGCTGTTTTTT
>few|TRBJ1-4|TRBV9|.
CASSVSSGNEKLFF
TGTGCCAGCAGCGTATCGTCAGGCAATGAAAAACTGTTTTTT
>.|TRBJ2-5|TRBV10-3|.
CAISGAGLGTQYF
TGTGCCATCAGTGGGGCAGGCCTGGGGACCCAGTACTTC
>many|TRBJ2-1|TRBV20-1|TRBD2
CSARGSGGAYNEQFF
TGCAGTGCTAGAGGGAGCGGGGGGGCCTACAATGAGCAGTTCTTC